This is a list of T cell receptor beta chains from one sample in a study of blood T cells in healthy people across ages. TCRdb redid the calling of the 5' RACE reads with MiXCR, one entry per CDR3 protein. Of about 670,000 distinct CDR3 sequences in the sample, approximately 40% were seen once. Material for sequencing was blood. All receptors come from a man older than 75 in good health. Both conserved end residues are part of each CDR3. Each record gives: D gene, V gene, clone size, J gene, CDR3 DNA, CDR3 protein. D genes are given only for firm matches. Size tells how often a clone was seen (once, few, many) or the class of an expanded clone, and some rows leave it out.

>.|TRBV11-3|.|TRBJ2-7
TGTGCCAGCAGCTTAAAAGGCGAGCAGTACTTC
CASSLKGEQYF
>TRBD1|TRBV6-5|.|TRBJ2-1
TGTGCCAGCAGTTTCGACAGGGGGTATACCTACAATGAGCAGTTCTTC
CASSFDRGYTYNEQFF
>TRBD2|TRBV27|few|TRBJ2-1
TGTGCCAGCACCCCCTACAGTAGCGGGGGATACAATGAGCAGTTCTTC
CASTPYSSGGYNEQFF
>.|TRBV15|many|TRBJ2-3
TGTGCCACGAGCTTGGCAGATACGCAGTATTTT
CATSLADTQYF
>TRBD1|TRBV3-1|.|TRBJ1-2
TGTGCCAGCAGTACCGCGAGAGGACAGGGATATGGCTACACCTTC
CASSTARGQGYGYTF
>.|TRBV24-1|.|TRBJ2-1
TGTGCCACCAGGGACCCCGGTGGCAATGAGCAGTTCTTC
CATRDPGGNEQFF
>.|TRBV20-1|.|TRBJ1-1
TGCAGTGCCCGGGGGGGGTTCACTGAAGCTTTCTTT
CSARGGFTEAFF
>TRBD1|TRBV7-6|few|TRBJ1-1
TGTGCCAGCAGCTTAGGTACAGGGGGAAACACTGAAGCTTTCTTT
CASSLGTGGNTEAFF
>.|TRBV5-1|.|TRBJ1-1
TGCGCCAGCGGAGAACAGAGCATGAACACTGAAGCTTTCTTT
CASGEQSMNTEAFF
>TRBD2|TRBV7-9|few|TRBJ2-7
TGTGCCAGCAGCTCAGAGCGGGGACTATCCTACGAGCGGTACTTC
CASSSERGLSYERYF
>TRBD1|TRBV20-1|few|TRBJ1-1
TGCAGTGCTAGAAAGGGACAGGGGGTGAACACTGAAGCTTTCTTT
CSARKGQGVNTEAFF
>TRBD1|TRBV18|.|TRBJ2-3
TGCGCCAGCTCACCACCGAGGGGGCTGAGCACAGATACGCAGTATTTT
CASSPPRGLSTDTQYF
>.|TRBV24-1|few|TRBJ2-3
TGTGCCACCAGTGACCGATTCGGGACGGCGGGGACAGATACGCAGTATTTT
CATSDRFGTAGTDTQYF
>TRBD1|TRBV6-2/TRBV6-3|.|TRBJ1-5
TGTGCCAGCAACCAGGGGGAGAATCAGCCCCAGCATTTT
CASNQGENQPQHF
>.|TRBV9|.|TRBJ2-6
TGTGCCAGCAGCTTCGGACAGCCAACCTCTGGGGCCAACGTCCTGACTTTC
CASSFGQPTSGANVLTF
>TRBD2|TRBV15|.|TRBJ2-7
TGTGCCTCCAGCAGAGAGGGGACTAGCGGCGGTTACGAGCAGTACTTC
CASSREGTSGGYEQYF
>TRBD2|TRBV6-4|.|TRBJ2-3
TGTGCCAGCAGTGACGGACTAGCAGATACGCAGTATTTT
CASSDGLADTQYF
>.|TRBV4-2|.|TRBJ1-4
TGTGCCAGCAGCCAAGGCGGGACACAAATAAATGAAAAACTGTTTTTT
CASSQGGTQINEKLFF
>TRBD2|TRBV6-2/TRBV6-3|.|TRBJ2-1
TGTGCCAGCAGTTACTCGAGCGGGAGGGCGGCCAATGAGCAGTTCTTC
CASSYSSGRAANEQFF
>TRBD1|TRBV12-3/TRBV12-4|few|TRBJ2-5
TGTGCCAGCAGTCCCGAGGGGGCGCTGGGGGAGCAGTACTTC
CASSPEGALGEQYF
>.|TRBV6-6|.|TRBJ2-5
TGTGCCAGCAGTTACGACAGCGACGGATGGGAGACCCAGTACTTC
CASSYDSDGWETQYF
>TRBD2|TRBV29-1|many|TRBJ2-1
TGCAGCGTTGAAGATCGGGTAGCGGGACGGCATGAGCAGTTCTTC
CSVEDRVAGRHEQFF
>.|TRBV5-1|.|TRBJ2-3
TGCGCCAGCGCCTCGGAGACCAGGGGAACAGATACGCAGTATTTT
CASASETRGTDTQYF
>.|TRBV9|few|TRBJ1-2
TGTGCCAGCAGCGTACTTCCCGGGGGGGACTATGGCTACACCTTC
CASSVLPGGDYGYTF
>TRBD1|TRBV11-3|.|TRBJ2-3
TGTGCCAGCACTACCGGACAGGGAAGCACAGATACGCAGTATTTT
CASTTGQGSTDTQYF
>TRBD2|TRBV11-2|.|TRBJ2-1
TGTGCCAGCAGTCAAAGCGGGGCCTACAATGAGCAGTTCTTC
CASSQSGAYNEQFF
>.|TRBV20-1|.|TRBJ1-6
TGCAGTGCTAGATATCATACCAGGGAGTATTCACCCCTCCACTTT
CSARYHTREYSPLHF
>TRBD1|TRBV10-3|.|TRBJ1-1
TGTGCCACCCGGACAGGAGAGAACACTGAAGCTTTCTTT
CATRTGENTEAFF
>TRBD1|TRBV10-3|.|TRBJ1-1
TGTGCCATCAGTGAGCCCCGGACAGGGGATTTGGCTGAAGCTTTCTTT
CAISEPRTGDLAEAFF
>.|TRBV4-3|.|TRBJ1-5
TGCGCCAGCAGCCAAGAGGCAGGCCGCAATCAGCCCCAGCATTTT
CASSQEAGRNQPQHF
>TRBD1|TRBV7-9|.|TRBJ2-3
TGTGCCAGCAGCGGAGACAGGGGCACAGATACGCAGTATTTT
CASSGDRGTDTQYF
>.|TRBV6-2/TRBV6-3|once|TRBJ2-5
TGTGCCAGCAGGTCTAGGAGACCCCCAGAGACCCAGTACTTC
CASRSRRPPETQYF
>TRBD1|TRBV27|.|TRBJ2-3
TGTGCCAGCAGTTTTCGTACAGGGGCTTCGGATACGCAGTATTTT
CASSFRTGASDTQYF
>.|TRBV5-1|few|TRBJ2-7
TGCGCCAGCAGCACTGACCCCATTGGGGACGAGCAGTACTTC
CASSTDPIGDEQYF
>TRBD1|TRBV29-1|few|TRBJ2-3
TGCAGCGTGGAAGGGACAGGGGCCACAGATACGCAGTATTTT
CSVEGTGATDTQYF
>.|TRBV20-1|few|TRBJ2-1
TGCAGTGCTAGAGATCTTGGGGGAGGTCCTAGGCCTGAGCAGTTCTTC
CSARDLGGGPRPEQFF
>TRBD1|TRBV28|few|TRBJ2-5
TGTGCCAGCAGTGTTCCGGGACAGGCTTCCTGGTGGCAGTACTTC
CASSVPGQASWWQYF
>TRBD1|TRBV9|few|TRBJ2-1
TGTGCCAGCAGCGCACGGGACAGGGGGTCCTACAATGAGCAGTTCTTC
CASSARDRGSYNEQFF
>TRBD1|TRBV9|.|TRBJ2-7
TGTGCCAGCAGCGTAGGCCAGGGGGCCGGCTACGAGCAGTACTTC
CASSVGQGAGYEQYF
>.|TRBV14|.|TRBJ1-1
TGTGCCAGCAGCCAAGAGTTGTACGGGGAAGCTTTCTTT
CASSQELYGEAFF
>TRBD1|TRBV29-1|many|TRBJ1-2
TGCAGCGTCGAGGACAGGCGGTCTAACTATGGCTACACCTTC
CSVEDRRSNYGYTF
>TRBD2|TRBV11-1|few|TRBJ2-7
TGTGCCAGCAGCTTAGCCCGGGGACTAGCGGGAACCTACGAGCAGTACTTC
CASSLARGLAGTYEQYF
>TRBD1|TRBV12-3/TRBV12-4|few|TRBJ1-5
TGTGCCAGCAGTACCCGGACAGGGGGGAATCAGCCCCAGCATTTT
CASSTRTGGNQPQHF
>.|TRBV11-2|.|TRBJ2-4
TGTGCCAGCAGCTTAGATATAGGGGGAAGGGTCAAAAACATTCAGTACTTC
CASSLDIGGRVKNIQYF
>.|TRBV20-1|.|TRBJ2-2
TGCAGTGCAAAGCAGTGGCGGGAAGACACCGGGGAGCTGTTTTTT
CSAKQWREDTGELFF
>TRBD1|TRBV14|many|TRBJ1-1
TGTGCCAGCAGCCCCGGGGGACAGGGGGCTCACACTGAAGCTTTCTTT
CASSPGGQGAHTEAFF
>.|TRBV29-1|many|TRBJ1-2
TGCAGCGTTGAAGACCTAGATCTTGGTGGCTACACCTTC
CSVEDLDLGGYTF
>.|TRBV3-1|.|TRBJ2-5
TGTGCCAGCAACATACCTGAGGAGACCCAGTACTTC
CASNIPEETQYF
>TRBD1|TRBV12-3/TRBV12-4|.|TRBJ1-1
TGTGCCAGCAGTTTAGTTGGGACAGGCACTGAAGCTTTCTTT
CASSLVGTGTEAFF
>.|TRBV28|few|TRBJ2-4
TGTGCCAGCAGTCCTCGGGGGAAGGTCGGCAAAAACATTCAGTACTTC
CASSPRGKVGKNIQYF
>.|TRBV21-1|.|TRBJ2-5
TGTGCCAGCAGCAAAAGTAGGGGACAGGGGGGCGGGGGCAATGAGCAGTACTTC
CASSKSRGQGGGGNEQYF
>TRBD1|TRBV28|.|TRBJ2-7
TGTGCCAGCATCTCGGGACAGGCCTCCTACGAGCAGTACTTC
CASISGQASYEQYF
>TRBD2|TRBV27|.|TRBJ2-3
TGTGCCAGCAGTTGGGCGGGACTACCCACAGATACGCAGTATTTT
CASSWAGLPTDTQYF